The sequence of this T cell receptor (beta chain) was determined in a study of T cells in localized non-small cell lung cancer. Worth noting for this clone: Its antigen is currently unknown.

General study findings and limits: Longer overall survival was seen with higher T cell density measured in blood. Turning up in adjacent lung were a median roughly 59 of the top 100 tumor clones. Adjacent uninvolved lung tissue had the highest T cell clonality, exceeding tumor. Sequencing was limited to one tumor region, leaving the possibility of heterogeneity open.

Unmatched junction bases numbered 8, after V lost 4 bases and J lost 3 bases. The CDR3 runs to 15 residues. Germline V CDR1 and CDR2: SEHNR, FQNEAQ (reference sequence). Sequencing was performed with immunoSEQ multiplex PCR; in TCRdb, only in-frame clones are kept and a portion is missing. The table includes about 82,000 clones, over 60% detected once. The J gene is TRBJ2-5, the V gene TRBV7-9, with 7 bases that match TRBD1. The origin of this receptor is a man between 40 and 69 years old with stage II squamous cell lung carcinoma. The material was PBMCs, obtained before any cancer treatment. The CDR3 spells CASSSTGTVKETQYF. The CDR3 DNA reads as TGTGCCAGCAGCTCCACCGGGACAGTAAAAGAGACCCAGTACTTC.